A single sample gave rise to the 19 T cell receptor beta chains below, sequenced in a study of chemoradiotherapy in HPV16-positive cancers. Only in-frame clones appear in the TCRdb table, and some are missing; sequencing was by immunoSEQ multiplex PCR. The table records about 68,000 clones, about nine tenths of them present only once. The sample was blood, taken from a patient who underwent chemoradiotherapy. These receptors were collected from a human donor with HPV-associated anogenital cancer.

V usage is TRBV7-6 and J usage is TRBJ1-3; TRBD1 aligns across 7 bases. The CDR3 totals 16 residues. Germline loops: CDR1 SGHVS, CDR2 FNYEAQ. With 0 bases clipped from V and 3 bases from J, the junction kept 5 bases outside the gene matches. The CDR3 sequence is CASSLAEQGYGNTIYF. The CDR3 DNA is TGTGCCAGCAGCTTAGCAGAACAGGGGTATGGAAACACCATATATTTT.

The gene calls are TRBV6-5 and TRBJ1-1; 11 nucleotides agree with TRBD1. J lost 4 bases, V lost 2 bases, and 6 bases had no gene match. CDR3 length: 16 amino acids. CDR1 is MNHEY and CDR2 is SVGAGI in the germline V gene. CDR3 nucleotide sequence: TGTGCCAGCAGTTACAGCGACGGGACAGGGGGCACTGAAGCTTTCTTT. As protein: CASSYSDGTGGTEAFF.

CDR3 in DNA: TGTGCCACCAGCAGAGAGATGGGGGTTATAAGTTCACCCCTCCACTTT. This translates into CATSREMGVISSPLHF. The genes are TRBV15 and TRBJ1-6; the D gene is possibly TRBD1 (5 bases). The CDR3 sequence is 16 residues long. With 0 bases removed from V and 9 bases from J, the gap between germline ends came to 15 bases. Germline V gives CDR1 LNHNV, CDR2 YYDKDF (reference sequence).

The CDR3 DNA reads TGCGCCAGCAGCCAAGGAAGTTCACCCCTCCACTTT. Translating it yields CASSQGSSPLHF. The rearrangement joins TRBV4-1 to TRBJ1-6; D not resolved. The CDR3 loop spans 12 amino acids. Trimming pared 1 base from V and 9 bases from J, leaving 4 bases between. Looked up from germline, CDR1 is MGHRA and CDR2 is YSYEKL.

This chain joins TRBV19 and TRBJ2-3, with 8 bases lining up with TRBD1. The CDR3 is made up of 14 amino acids. V gave up 5 bases and J gave up 3 bases; unmatched junction bases: 4. CDR1 LNHDA and CDR2 SQIVND come from the germline V gene (reference sequence). The CDR3 region has the DNA TGTGCCAGTAGTGACAGGGGTGTAACAGATACGCAGTATTTT. Translated, it gives CASSDRGVTDTQYF. The full variable domain, rest sourced from reference TRBV19 and TRBJ2-3, is DGGITQSPKYLFRKEGQNVTLSCEQNLNHDAMYWYRQDPGQGLRLIYYSQIVNDFQKGDIAEGYSVSREKKESFPLTVTSAQKNPTAFYLCASSDRGVTDTQYFGPGTRLTVL.

In its sample, this clone was seen a few times. The V gene is TRBV7-2, the J gene TRBJ2-1; 8 bases match TRBD1. There are 13 residues in the CDR3. Trimming cost V 5 bases and J 8 bases; bases outside gene matches: 5. CDR1 SGHTA and CDR2 FQGNSA come from the germline V gene. The CDR3 sequence: CASSIGQGYEQFF. As DNA, the CDR3 is TGTGCCAGCAGCATTGGACAGGGCTATGAGCAGTTCTTC.

Here the CDR3 reads CATSRDRGANSPLHF. CDR3 bases: TGTGCCACCAGCAGAGACAGGGGAGCGAATTCACCCCTCCACTTT. V usage is TRBV15 and J usage is TRBJ1-6; maybe TRBD1 (6 bases). Between the trimmed V and J ends, which lost 0 bases and 7 bases, there was a span of 10 bases. The CDR3 is 15 amino acids. Germline-derived CDR1 and CDR2 are LNHNV and YYDKDF (reference sequence).

The chain recombines TRBV2 with TRBJ2-5; no clear D. The ends were cut back, 6 bases at V and 4 bases at J, with 12 bases in the middle. The length of the CDR3 is 13 residues. Looked up from germline, CDR1 is SNHLY and CDR2 is FYNNEI. CDR3 DNA sequence: TGTGCCAGCAGGAGCACCTGGGTAGAGACCCAGTACTTC. As protein: CASRSTWVETQYF.

In DNA form, the CDR3 reads TGTGCCAGCAACCGGGGAGGGGATGGCTACACCTTC. Amino acids: CASNRGGDGYTF. This sequence joins TRBV7-9 and TRBJ1-2; tentative D call: TRBD1 (5 bases). Germline CDR1 SEHNR, CDR2 FQNEAQ (reference sequence). The CDR3 sequence is 12 residues long. With 7 bases removed from V and 6 bases from J, the gap between germline ends came to 12 bases.

This sequence joins TRBV11-2 and TRBJ1-4; D gene unclear. The germline V and J ends were trimmed by 4 bases and 4 bases, with 19 bases remaining between them. The CDR3 is made up of 17 amino acids. Germline values: CDR1 SGHAT, CDR2 FQNNGV. The CDR3 DNA is TGTGCCAGCAGCTCCCGGATTGAGGACGGAGTTAATGAAAAACTGTTTTTT. The encoded protein is CASSSRIEDGVNEKLFF.

V is TRBV7-9 and J is TRBJ2-1, with 8 bases identical to TRBD2. Germline CDR1 reads SEHNR; CDR2 reads FQNEAQ (reference sequence). There are 15 residues in the CDR3. Trimming took 2 bases from V and 3 from J; bases not matched to a gene: 3. For the CDR3, the DNA is TGTGCCAGCAGCTTAATGCGGGGGGACTACAATGAGCAGTTCTTC. As protein: CASSLMRGDYNEQFF.

The chain uses TRBV27 and TRBJ1-5; possible D gene TRBD1, 6 bases. CDR1 MNHEY and CDR2 SMNVEV come from the germline V gene (reference sequence). V was trimmed by 5 bases and J by 2 bases, leaving 13 bases between them. This CDR3 has 15 residues. The CDR3 here is CASSPGGAGNQPQHF. In DNA, the CDR3 is TGTGCCAGCAGTCCCGGGGGGGCCGGCAATCAGCCCCAGCATTTT.

This rearrangement joins TRBV27 to TRBJ1-5; D uncertain. Germline lookup yields CDR1 MNHEY and CDR2 SMNVEV (reference sequence). The V and J ends lost 0 bases and 2 bases respectively, with 8 bases between them. The CDR3 totals 15 residues. The CDR3 loop is CASSLSIWGNQPQHF. CDR3 sequence (DNA): TGTGCCAGCAGTTTATCGATATGGGGCAATCAGCCCCAGCATTTT.

Concerning this clone itself: This sample includes further DNA sequences coding for the same CDR3. The genes are TRBV5-1 and TRBJ1-2; no reliable D call. Germline CDR1 reads SGHRS; CDR2 reads YFSETQ. The germline V and J ends were trimmed by 0 bases and 0 bases, with 6 bases remaining between them. The CDR3 loop spans 14 amino acids. The CDR3 region is CASSLDSPNYGYTF. CDR3 coding DNA: TGCGCCAGCAGCTTGGACAGTCCTAACTATGGCTACACCTTC.

The V gene is TRBV2, the J gene TRBJ2-5; D call uncertain. CDR3 length equals 13 residues. CDR1 SNHLY and CDR2 FYNNEI come from the germline V gene. Trimming pared 1 base from V and 6 bases from J, leaving 9 bases between. The CDR3 DNA is TGTGCCAGCAGTGAAGGTTGGACGAAGACCCAGTACTTC. It yields the protein CASSEGWTKTQYF.

This clone came up once. The J gene is TRBJ2-3, the V gene TRBV11-3, with D unclear. Germline V gene lookup returns CDR1 SGHNT and CDR2 YENEEA. The V end lost 0 bases, the J end lost 4 bases, and 2 bases lay between the germline ends. This CDR3 is built from 12 residues. CDR3 DNA sequence: TGTGCCAGCAGCTTAGATGCAGATACGCAGTATTTT. Amino acids: CASSLDADTQYF.

The chain uses TRBV2 and TRBJ1-1; D might be TRBD1 (5 bases). Trimming stripped 7 bases from V and 4 bases from J, with 10 bases between. The CDR3 has 12 amino acids. Per the germline V gene, CDR1 is SNHLY and CDR2 is FYNNEI. CDR3 sequence: CASIRGSTEAFF. CDR3 nucleotide sequence: TGTGCCAGCATTAGGGGAAGCACTGAAGCTTTCTTT.

The chain recombines TRBV13 with TRBJ2-2; possible D gene TRBD2, 5 bases. Looked up from germline, CDR1 is PRHDT and CDR2 is FYEKMQ (reference sequence). The germline V and J ends were trimmed by 2 bases and 0 bases, with 10 bases remaining between them. This CDR3 has 16 amino acids. CDR3 in amino acids: CASSLLEGPNTGELFF. DNA of the CDR3: TGTGCCAGCAGCTTATTAGAGGGTCCGAACACCGGGGAGCTGTTTTTT.

The chain uses TRBV29-1 and TRBJ1-1; D unresolved. Trimming took off 7 bases at V and 0 bases at J, with 12 bases between the two ends. CDR1 is SQVTM, CDR2 ANQGSEA, per germline. This CDR3 comprises 13 residues. Written as DNA, the CDR3 is TGCAGCGCCCGGGAAGATATGAACACTGAAGCTTTCTTT. This encodes CSAREDMNTEAFF.